Included here is one T cell receptor (beta chain) sequence, with context. This clonotype has a count of ten or more. The specificity of this receptor is unknown. It has no much larger one-base neighbor in the sample; base qualities were not kept. This sample is drawn from a study of low-dose radiotherapy and immunotherapy resistance in tumors (dated by TCRdb to the early 2020s). Looking at the study overall: In Cohort 1, each fraction delivered 0.5 Gy every 2 weeks, and the prescribed total PTV dose was 6.5 Gy. No randomization into treatment groups was done for the people taking part in the trial. Cohort 2 received 1 Gy per fraction every two weeks, with a total of 13 Gy over 26 weeks. Patients took aspirin 300 mg orally once daily for four cycles, starting on cycle 1 day 1. Patients were given nivolumab as a 240 mg flat dose every two weeks and ipilimumab at 1 mg/kg every six weeks, with both drugs delivered intravenously. Cyclophosphamide 200 mg/m2 was administered intravenously every two weeks, one day before each radiation and immunotherapy administration. The translational analysis covered eight patients: three from the first dose cohort and the first five from the second dose cohort.

The data were produced on an Illumina HiSeq 2500. First-strand cDNA was synthesized with Superscript III and a set of TRAV- and TRBV-specific primers, covering both TCRalpha and TCRbeta chains. TCRs were amplified with Phusion for around 18 PCR cycles using a constant-region primer together with the adapter attached to the V primers. The MessageAmp II aRNA Amplification Kit was used to amplify the isolated mRNA, with in vitro transcription run for 16 hours at 37 degrees C. The Dynabeads mRNA DIRECT Purification Kit was used to isolate mRNA for TCR sequencing. Indexed Illumina adapters were added in a second 25-cycle Phusion PCR, and the resulting products were purified with AMPure XP beads. As for the authors' bioinformatics: Using custom Perl scripts, TCR sequences encoding the same protein were pooled, out-of-frame sequences were removed, and the abundance of each clonotype was computed. TCR sequences supported by only a single read were excluded from analysis. Shannon entropy, Gini index, clonality, richness, and the frequency of TCRs shared between repertoires were included as repertoire metrics. The public reads were quality trimmed at Q25 with fastp and then assembled into clones with MiXCR by TCRdb, keeping productive beta chains. Each CDR3 protein gets just one entry, which takes the most common genes and DNA from the rows behind it. What appears here as the V and J calls and clone size reflects TCRdb's work, not the paper's. The sample table records around 100,000 distinct CDR3 sequences; approximately 22% of these occur just once. Of the sample, roughly 12% is held by the ten largest clones.

This specimen's time point label, interpreted: after trial treatment. The sample's treatment or condition label, in plain terms: LDRT plus nivolumab, ipilimumab, low-dose cyclophosphamide and aspirin (RACIN trial). The donors came from RACIN, which was a single-arm phase I dose-escalation trial that paired nivolumab and ipilimumab with aspirin, low-dose cyclophosphamide and low-dose radiotherapy. Patients were eligible if they had advanced solid tumors that were TIL-negative. The CDR3 numbers 14 residues from cysteine through phenylalanine. Here the CDR3 DNA is all that survives: 42 bases in frame from base 1. CDR1 KGHDR and CDR2 SFDVKD are derived from the germline V gene. Trimming takes 12 bases off V and 0 bases off J; junction bases not matched to a gene: 6.

The sequence was collected from a female donor with ovarian cancer. The chain uses TRBV24-1 and TRBJ2-2, with 7 bases in between that match TRBD2. The input for sequencing was PBMCs, taken after low-dose radiotherapy plus immunotherapy. The CDR3 region reads CAVWSGANTGELFF. The sequence in DNA is TGTGCCGTCTGGAGCGGGGCGAACACCGGGGAGCTGTTTTTT.